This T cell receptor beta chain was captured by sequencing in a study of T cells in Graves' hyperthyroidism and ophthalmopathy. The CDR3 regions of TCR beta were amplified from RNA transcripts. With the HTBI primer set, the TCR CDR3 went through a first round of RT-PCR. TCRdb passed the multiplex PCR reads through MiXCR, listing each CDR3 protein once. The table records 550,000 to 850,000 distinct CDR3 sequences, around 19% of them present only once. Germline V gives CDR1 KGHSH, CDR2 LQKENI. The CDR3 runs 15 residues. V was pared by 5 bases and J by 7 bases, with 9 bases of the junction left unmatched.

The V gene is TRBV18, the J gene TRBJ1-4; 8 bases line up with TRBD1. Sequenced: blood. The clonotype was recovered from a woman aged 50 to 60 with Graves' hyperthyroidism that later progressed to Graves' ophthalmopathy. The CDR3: CASSASGTGTEKLFF. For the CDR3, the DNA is TGTGCCAGCTCAGCTTCCGGGACAGGCACTGAAAAACTGTTTTTT. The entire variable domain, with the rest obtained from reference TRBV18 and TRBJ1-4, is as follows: NAGVMQNPRHLVRRRGQEARLRCSPMKGHSHVYWYRQLPEEGLKFMVYLQKENIIDESGMPKERFSAEFPKEGPSILRIQQVVRGDSAAYFCASSASGTGTEKLFFGSGTQLSVL.